What follows are 9 T cell receptor beta chains derived from one specimen sequenced in a study of blood T cell repertoires in COVID-19. Repertoires were generated with immunoSEQ multiplex PCR, while TCRdb's copy carries only in-frame clones and drops some. Altogether around 200,000 clones are present, approximately 87% being singletons, with the ten largest covering roughly 6.4%. The sequenced sample was peripheral blood. The receptors originated from a man in his 60s who had recovered from COVID-19.

The rearrangement joins TRBV7-8 to TRBJ2-7, with 7 nucleotides matching TRBD2. The CDR3 is 14 residues long. Trimming took 3 bases from V and 2 from J; bases not matched to a gene: 4. The germline gives CDR1 SGHVS, CDR2 FQNEAQ. This CDR3 reads CASSLRERPYEQYF. As DNA, the CDR3 is TGTGCCAGCAGCTTGCGGGAGAGGCCCTACGAGCAGTACTTC.

This chain connects TRBV18 to TRBJ1-4, with a weak D call TRBD1 (5 bases). CDR1 KGHSH and CDR2 LQKENI come from the germline V gene. V was pared by 1 base and J by 4 bases, with 10 bases between. This CDR3 comprises 15 residues. As DNA, the CDR3 is TGTGCCAGCTCACCACTATCGGGGGATAATGAAAAACTGTTTTTT. This encodes CASSPLSGDNEKLFF. Full variable domain (outside the CDR3, taken from reference TRBV18 and TRBJ1-4): NAGVMQNPRHLVRRRGQEARLRCSPMKGHSHVYWYRQLPEEGLKFMVYLQKENIIDESGMPKERFSAEFPKEGPSILRIQQVVRGDSAAYFCASSPLSGDNEKLFFGSGTQLSVL.

This clone was seen more than once but under ten times. The chain employs TRBV7-9 and TRBJ2-7, with D maybe TRBD1 (5 bases). Trimming removed 7 bases at V and 0 bases at J, with 10 bases between. The CDR3 length is 13 residues. The germline V gene encodes CDR1 SEHNR and CDR2 FQNEAQ (reference sequence). CDR3 loop: CASMGPSSYEQYF. The CDR3 DNA reads as TGTGCCAGCATGGGGCCCAGCTCCTACGAGCAGTACTTC.

This clone has at least ten counts. This sequence joins TRBV2 and TRBJ2-7, with TRBD1 matching 9 bases. The germline gives CDR1 SNHLY, CDR2 FYNNEI. The V gene end was trimmed by 4 bases and the J gene end by 5 bases; junction bases not matched to a gene: 9. The CDR3 is 15 amino acids. CDR3 region: CASSVGTGISHEQYF. In DNA form, the CDR3 reads TGTGCCAGCAGTGTCGGGACAGGGATTTCCCACGAGCAGTACTTC. Based on the CDR3 plus reference TRBV2 and TRBJ2-7, the full variable domain is EPEVTQTPSHQVTQMGQEVILRCVPISNHLYFYWYRQILGQKVEFLVSFYNNEISEKSEIFDDQFSVERPDGSNFTLKIRSTKLEDSAMYFCASSVGTGISHEQYFGPGTRLTVT.

This sequence joins TRBV5-1 and TRBJ2-1, with 9 bases lining up with TRBD1. This CDR3 has 15 residues. The trim removed 2 bases at V and 5 bases at J, leaving 5 bases unmatched. Germline-derived CDR1 and CDR2 are SGHRS and YFSETQ. The CDR3 coding sequence is TGCGCCAGCAGCTTAGGACAGGGGTTAAACAATGAGCAGTTCTTC. This translates into CASSLGQGLNNEQFF.

This chain joins TRBV4-1 and TRBJ1-3; D not resolved. The CDR3 contains 15 residues. Trimming removed 1 base from V and 3 bases from J, with 10 bases in between. Germline V gene lookup returns CDR1 MGHRA and CDR2 YSYEKL. The CDR3 loop reads CASSQVNSYGNTIYF. The CDR3 coding sequence is TGCGCCAGCAGCCAAGTGAACAGCTATGGAAACACCATATATTTT.

The chain is built from TRBV5-1 and TRBJ2-7, with 7 bases identical to TRBD1. V gave up 7 bases and J gave up 3 bases; unmatched junction bases: 7. The CDR3 covers 13 residues. CDR1 is SGHRS and CDR2 is YFSETQ in the germline V gene. The CDR3 loop is CASRQGIDYEQYF. CDR3 in DNA: TGCGCCAGCCGACAGGGAATCGACTACGAGCAGTACTTC.

The chain employs TRBV7-8 and TRBJ2-7; no firm D call. V lost 1 base and J 6 bases, leaving 10 bases between the germline ends. Germline CDR1 reads SGHVS; CDR2 reads FQNEAQ. The CDR3 is made up of 13 amino acids. CDR3 DNA: TGTGCCAGCAGCTTAGGGAGTCGTGTCGAGCAGTACTTC. Protein product: CASSLGSRVEQYF.

V is TRBV5-1 and J is TRBJ2-7; 8 bases fit TRBD1. The CDR3 loop spans 16 amino acids. The V and J ends lost 2 bases and 0 bases, in that order; junction bases with no gene match: 7. Per germline, CDR1 SGHRS and CDR2 YFSETQ. The CDR3 DNA is TGCGCCAGCAGCTTAGGGGGGACAGGCTTCTCCTACGAGCAGTACTTC. Translated, it gives CASSLGGTGFSYEQYF.